This is a list of T cell receptor beta chains from one sample in a study of blood T cell repertoires in COVID-19. This table comes from immunoSEQ multiplex PCR, and its TCRdb copy is limited to in-frame clones, with some not included. The sample records under 300,000 clones, 70% to 90% being singletons. Sequenced: PBMCs or T cells enriched from blood (not recorded which). These receptors all come from a woman aged 45-65 years who had recovered from COVID-19. CDR3s include the opening cysteine and the closing phenylalanine or tryptophan. A D gene is named only where the DNA matches it firmly. Expanded clones get a size class; other rows say once, few or many, or leave the size out.

clone_size	d_call	j_call	v_call	cdr3_nt	cdr3_aa
-	-	TRBJ1-3	TRBV5-8	TGTGCCAGCAGCTCCCGGGACAAAGGAAACACCATATATTTT	CASSSRDKGNTIYF
-	TRBD2	TRBJ2-2	TRBV4-1	TGCGCCAGCAGCCAATCCCTTCTAGCGGGAGTCCCCGGGGAGCTGTTTTTT	CASSQSLLAGVPGELFF
once	-	TRBJ1-6	TRBV28	TGTGCCAGCAGAATCATACAGGCTAATAATTCACCCCTCCACTTT	CASRIIQANNSPLHF
-	TRBD2	TRBJ2-1	TRBV10-3	TGTGCCATCAGTGAGGCGGGGGGGGGCACTGAGCAGTTCTTC	CAISEAGGGTEQFF
-	-	TRBJ2-7	TRBV5-1	TGCGCCAGCAGCTTGGTGGGCGGAGCGGAATACGAGCAGTACTTC	CASSLVGGAEYEQYF
once	-	TRBJ1-4	TRBV20-1	TGCAGTGCTAGTCCTCGGACAAACCTTGGGGAAAAACTGTTTTTT	CSASPRTNLGEKLFF
once	TRBD2	TRBJ2-3	TRBV19	TGTGCCAGTAGTAGCGGGAGTGTTGGAGATACGCAGTATTTT	CASSSGSVGDTQYF
-	-	TRBJ1-2	TRBV5-1	TGCGCCAGCAGCTTGGGCTCAGGGGCCCCATCTGGCTACACCTTC	CASSLGSGAPSGYTF
-	-	TRBJ2-5	TRBV5-1	TGCGCCAGCAGCGTACAGGGGAGGGAGACCCAGTACTTC	CASSVQGRETQYF
-	TRBD2	TRBJ2-3	TRBV5-1	TGCGCCAGCAGCTACGGCCCTACTCGCGGGAGTGAGAATACGCAGTATTTT	CASSYGPTRGSENTQYF
-	TRBD2	TRBJ2-1	TRBV5-1	TGCGCCAGCAGCGCCGGGACTAGCGGGAGGGTGCCCCTTGGCTATGAGCAGTTCTTC	CASSAGTSGRVPLGYEQFF
-	TRBD1	TRBJ2-7	TRBV5-1	TGCGCCAGCAGCCCTGGGACAGGGGGCTTCTACGAGCAGTACTTC	CASSPGTGGFYEQYF
-	-	TRBJ2-1	TRBV5-1	TGCGCCAGCAGCTTGGGGTCAGGGGCCGAAATCACCTACAATGAGCAGTTCTTC	CASSLGSGAEITYNEQFF